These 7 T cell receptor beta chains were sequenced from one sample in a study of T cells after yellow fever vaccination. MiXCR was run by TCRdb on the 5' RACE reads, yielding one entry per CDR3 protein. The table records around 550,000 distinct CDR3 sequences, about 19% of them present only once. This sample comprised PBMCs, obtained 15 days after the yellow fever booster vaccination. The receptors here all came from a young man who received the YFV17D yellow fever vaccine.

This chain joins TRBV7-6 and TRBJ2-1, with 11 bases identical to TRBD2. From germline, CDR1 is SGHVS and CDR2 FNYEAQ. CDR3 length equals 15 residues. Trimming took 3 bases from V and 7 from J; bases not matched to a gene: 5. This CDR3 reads CASSFGLAGNNEQFF. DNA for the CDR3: TGTGCCAGCAGCTTTGGACTAGCGGGCAATAATGAGCAGTTCTTC.

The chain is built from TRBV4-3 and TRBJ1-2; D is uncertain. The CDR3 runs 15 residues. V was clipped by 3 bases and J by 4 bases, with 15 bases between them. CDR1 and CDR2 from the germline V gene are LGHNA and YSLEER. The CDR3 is CASSQSTVLRYGYTF. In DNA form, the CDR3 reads TGCGCCAGCAGCCAGTCGACTGTACTACGCTATGGCTACACCTTC.

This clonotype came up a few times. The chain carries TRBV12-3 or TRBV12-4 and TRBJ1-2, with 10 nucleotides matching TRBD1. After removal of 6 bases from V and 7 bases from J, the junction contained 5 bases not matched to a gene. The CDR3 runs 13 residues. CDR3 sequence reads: CASRTGGAGGYTF. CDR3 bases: TGTGCCAGCAGGACAGGGGGCGCGGGTGGCTACACCTTC.

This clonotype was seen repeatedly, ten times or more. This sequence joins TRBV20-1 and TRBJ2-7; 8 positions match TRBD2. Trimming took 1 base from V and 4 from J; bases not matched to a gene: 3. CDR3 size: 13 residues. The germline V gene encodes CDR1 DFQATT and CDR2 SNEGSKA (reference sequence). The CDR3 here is CSARGSGGYEQYF. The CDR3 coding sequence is TGCAGTGCTAGAGGGTCGGGAGGGTACGAGCAGTACTTC.

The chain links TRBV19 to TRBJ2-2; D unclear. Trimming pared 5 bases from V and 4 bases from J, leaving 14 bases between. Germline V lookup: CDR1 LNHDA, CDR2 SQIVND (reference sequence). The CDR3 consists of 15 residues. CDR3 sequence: CASSPLQRSTGELFF. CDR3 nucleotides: TGTGCCAGTAGTCCCCTCCAGCGTTCCACCGGGGAGCTGTTTTTT.

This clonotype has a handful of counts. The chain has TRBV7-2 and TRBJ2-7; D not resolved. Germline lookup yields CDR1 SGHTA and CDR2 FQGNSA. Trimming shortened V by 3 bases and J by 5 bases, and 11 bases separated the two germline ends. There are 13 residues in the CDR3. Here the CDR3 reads CASSFRVADEQYF. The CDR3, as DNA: TGTGCCAGCAGCTTCCGGGTTGCTGACGAGCAGTACTTC.

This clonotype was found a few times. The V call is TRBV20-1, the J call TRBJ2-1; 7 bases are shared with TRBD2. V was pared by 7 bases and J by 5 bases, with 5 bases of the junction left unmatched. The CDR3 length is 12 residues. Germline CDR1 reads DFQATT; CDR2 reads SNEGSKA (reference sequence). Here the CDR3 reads CSVATSNNEQFF. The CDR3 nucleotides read TGCAGTGTCGCGACTAGCAACAATGAGCAGTTCTTC.